This TCR beta chain was sequenced during a study of response to subunit inactivated influenza vaccine. General study points: The authors proposed limited new T cell recruitment per seasonal influenza vaccination.

Via MiXCR, TCRdb re-called the RT-PCR reads, giving one row per CDR3 protein. The profile shows about 520,000 distinct CDR3 sequences, 25% of them singletons. The CDR3 is 15 residues long. Per the germline V gene, CDR1 is MNHEY and CDR2 is SMNVEV (reference sequence). V trimming: 7 bases; J trimming: 0 bases; junction bases outside the gene matches: 4. Only one count was recorded for this clonotype. Its target is not known. This chain uses TRBV27 with TRBJ2-1, with 9 bases identical to TRBD2. The sequenced sample was CD4+ T cells sorted from PBMCs, obtained around 5 days after vaccination. This sequence originates from a man aged 50 to 59 who received an inactivated influenza vaccine. The CDR3 DNA sequence: TGTGCCAGCACCGCAGCGGGGGGCTCCTACAATGAGCAGTTCTTC. Its protein is CASTAAGGSYNEQFF.